This entry lists 28 T cell receptor beta chains sequenced from one sample in a study of T-cell reconstitution after alpha-beta-depleted transplantation in children. Researchers prepared the TCRbeta library using unique molecular identifiers, the study reports. TCRdb independently ran MiXCR on the PCR reads; one entry per CDR3 protein. The sample consists of about 440,000 distinct CDR3 sequences, about 40% of them appearing once. The sample in question was PBMCs, obtained before TCRalphabeta/CD19-depleted stem cell transplant. These receptor sequences come from a girl aged 2-15 years with aplastic anemia, due to receive a stem cell transplant.

This sequence joins TRBV5-1 and TRBJ2-5, with 10 bases identical to TRBD2. V trimming: 0 bases; J trimming: 5 bases; junction bases outside the gene matches: 7. The length of the CDR3 is 16 residues. The germline CDR1 and CDR2 sequences are SGHRS and YFSETQ. The CDR3 nucleotides are TGCGCCAGCAGCTTGGGGGCTAGCGGGAGTTCGGAGACCCAGTACTTC. Translated, it gives CASSLGASGSSETQYF.

Concerning this clonotype: Since a much larger clone is just one base distant, this may be a read error. The chain couples TRBV29-1 to TRBJ2-3; a possible D gene is TRBD2 (5 bases). Germline V gene data show CDR1 as SQVTM and CDR2 as ANQGSEA. This CDR3 is 15 amino acids long. CDR3 residues: CSVDLGSGGTDTRYF. The CDR3 DNA sequence: TGCAGCGTTGATCTTGGGAGTGGTGGCACAGATACGCGGTATTTT.

This clonotype was counted between two and nine times. This chain links TRBV20-1 with TRBJ1-5; D not certain. Trimming removed 6 bases at V and 0 bases at J, with 6 bases between. Germline assignment: CDR1 DFQATT and CDR2 SNEGSKA (reference sequence). The CDR3 has 12 residues. The CDR3: CSARYSNQPQHF. The CDR3 nucleotides read TGCAGTGCCCGATATAGCAATCAGCCCCAGCATTTT.

This clonotype has more than one count but fewer than ten. The chain links TRBV21-1 to TRBJ1-1; the table's D gene call, TRBD1, was not cross checked with the DNA. TRBV21-1 is a documented pseudogene. The CDR3 contains 14 residues. The CDR3 loop is CARSKARGDTEAFF. The CDR3 DNA reads TGTGCCAGAAGCAAAGCGCGGGGCGACACTGAAGCTTTCTTT.

The chain recombines TRBV4-1 with TRBJ2-7; 7 bases match TRBD1. Germline V gene sequence: CDR1 MGHRA, CDR2 YSYEKL. V dropped 4 bases and J dropped 0; count of bases not matched to a gene: 9. The CDR3 spans 16 residues. The CDR3 protein is CASSPSLTGLSYEQYF. In DNA, the CDR3 is TGCGCCAGCAGCCCTAGCCTGACAGGGCTCTCCTACGAGCAGTACTTC.

This chain links TRBV5-1 with TRBJ2-7; D is perhaps TRBD1 (7 bases). The V gene's germline CDR1 is SGHRS and CDR2 YFSETQ. Trimming shortened V by 5 bases and J by 7 bases, and 16 bases separated the two germline ends. There are 13 residues in the CDR3. CDR3 nucleotide sequence: TGCGCCAGCAGATGGACATCAGGGGGGGAGCAGTACTTC. Translated, it gives CASRWTSGGEQYF. Together with reference TRBV5-1 and TRBJ2-7, the CDR3 gives the full variable domain: KAGVTQTPRYLIKTRGQQVTLSCSPISGHRSVSWYQQTPGQGLQFLFEYFSETQRNKGNFPGRFSGRQFSNSRSEMNVSTLELGDSALYLCASRWTSGGEQYFGPGTRLTVT.

The V call is TRBV7-9, the J call TRBJ2-3; D is unclear. V was trimmed by 1 base and J by 1 base, leaving 15 bases between them. The CDR3 is made up of 17 amino acids. Germline CDR1 is SEHNR and CDR2 is FQNEAQ (reference sequence). The CDR3 region is CASSLVVRLRGTDTQYF. The CDR3 nucleotides are TGTGCCAGCAGCTTAGTCGTCCGCTTACGTGGCACAGATACGCAGTATTTT.

Many counts were recorded for this clonotype. The genes are TRBV7-9 and TRBJ2-7; 10 nucleotides agree with TRBD2. Per germline, CDR1 SEHNR and CDR2 FQNEAQ (reference sequence). Trimming at V came to 1 base and at J to 6 bases, leaving 3 bases not matched to a gene. CDR3 length: 14 residues. The chain's CDR3 is CASSLGLAGVEQYF. The CDR3 DNA is TGTGCCAGCAGCTTAGGGCTAGCGGGAGTCGAGCAGTACTTC.

V usage is TRBV7-3 and J usage is TRBJ1-1; D not certain. This CDR3 contains 14 residues. Germline-derived CDR1 and CDR2 are SGHTA and FQGTGA. Trimming shortened V by 5 bases and J by 0 bases, and 10 bases separated the two germline ends. The CDR3 DNA reads as TGTGCCAGCAGCCCCAATCGGTTGAACACTGAAGCTTTCTTT. Amino acids: CASSPNRLNTEAFF.

V usage is TRBV3-1 and J usage is TRBJ1-1; D may be TRBD1 (6 bases). Trimming took 5 bases from V and 5 from J, leaving 12 bases between them. CDR3 length: 13 residues. CDR1 and CDR2 (germline): LGHDT, YNNKEL (reference sequence). CDR3 amino acids: CASSFQGPTEAFF. The CDR3 DNA is TGTGCCAGCAGCTTCCAGGGGCCGACTGAAGCTTTCTTT.

Concerning this clonotype: One end of the junction does not line up with germline, which may come from a read error. The J gene is TRBJ2-3, the V gene TRBV7-9; 8 nucleotides match TRBD1. Per the germline V gene, CDR1 is SEHNR and CDR2 is FQNEAQ (reference sequence). The CDR3 is 14 amino acids. For the CDR3, the DNA is TGTGCCAGCAGCTTAGGACAGGGGACAGATACGCCGTATTTT. Translated: CASSLGQGTDTPYF.

The rearrangement uses TRBV5-8 and TRBJ2-1; D is ambiguous. This CDR3 spans 17 amino acids. V was trimmed by 0 bases and J by 3 bases, leaving 16 bases between them. CDR1 is SGHTS, CDR2 YDEGEE, per germline. The CDR3 nucleotides are TGTGCCAGCAGCTTGGTTTTCGGTACGATAGTCTACAATGAGCAGTTCTTC. Protein: CASSLVFGTIVYNEQFF.

This chain connects TRBV20-1 to TRBJ2-7, with 8 bases fitting TRBD2. Germline values: CDR1 DFQATT, CDR2 SNEGSKA (reference sequence). CDR3 length: 14 residues. With V trimmed by 5 bases and J by 5 bases, 11 bases remained unmatched. The CDR3 protein is CSARGGGGSHEQYF. The CDR3 DNA reads as TGCAGTGCTCGCGGGGGCGGGGGGTCCCACGAGCAGTACTTC.

This clonotype was counted at least ten times. The chain recombines TRBV7-2 with TRBJ2-1; TRBD2 agrees at 8 bases. Germline trimming cut 5 bases from V and 5 bases from J; bases unmatched to any gene: 8. The V gene's germline CDR1 is SGHTA and CDR2 FQGNSA. The CDR3 is 15 residues long. The chain's CDR3 is CASSRRSGVDNEQFF. DNA of the CDR3: TGTGCCAGCAGCCGTCGTAGCGGGGTAGACAATGAGCAGTTCTTC. Together with reference TRBV7-2 and TRBJ2-1, the CDR3 gives the full variable domain: GAGVSQSPSNKVTEKGKDVELRCDPISGHTALYWYRQSLGQGLEFLIYFQGNSAPDKSGLPSDRFSAERTGGSVSTLTIQRTQQEDSAVYLCASSRRSGVDNEQFFGPGTRLTVL.

The chain has TRBV20-1 and TRBJ2-1; 11 bases fit TRBD2. The CDR3 extends over 17 amino acids. Trimming took 5 bases from V and 4 from J; bases not matched to a gene: 13. The germline V gene has CDR1 DFQATT and CDR2 SNEGSKA (reference sequence). The CDR3 reads CSAQGLAAPITYNEQFF. In DNA, the CDR3 is TGCAGTGCTCAGGGACTAGCGGCACCTATTACATACAATGAGCAGTTCTTC.

The V call is TRBV14, the J call TRBJ2-1; 7 bases are a match to TRBD2. V lost 0 bases to trimming and J lost 5 bases; unmatched junction nucleotides: 13. CDR1 is SGHDN, CDR2 FVKESK, per germline. CDR3 length: 18 residues. The CDR3 loop is CASSQDYLGLAEDNEQFF. The CDR3, as DNA: TGTGCCAGCAGCCAAGATTATTTAGGGCTAGCGGAAGACAATGAGCAGTTCTTC.

This clonotype showed up many times. The V gene is TRBV20-1, the J gene TRBJ2-7; 9 bases align to TRBD1. Germline-derived CDR1 and CDR2 are DFQATT and SNEGSKA (reference sequence). The CDR3 has 15 residues. The junction had 6 bases not matched to a gene; V was cut back by 0 bases and J by 3 bases. This CDR3 reads CSARDQEGQGYEQYF. Here the CDR3 DNA reads TGCAGTGCTAGAGATCAGGAGGGACAGGGCTACGAGCAGTACTTC.

Notes on this clonotype: A much larger clone lies a single base off, so this may be a read error. J is TRBJ1-1 and V is TRBV7-9, with D perhaps matching TRBD1 (5 bases). V lost 6 bases, J lost 0 bases, and 11 bases lay in between. The germline V gene encodes CDR1 SEHNR and CDR2 FQNEAQ (reference sequence). The CDR3 covers 14 residues. DNA for the CDR3: TGTGCCAGCAGTTCCGACAGACTGAACACTGAAGCTTTCTTT. This sequence encodes CASSSDRLNTEAFF.

This clonotype came up many times. Mismatch with germline at one junction end may stem from a read error. V gene TRBV7-7 combines with J gene TRBJ2-1, with D possibly TRBD2 on 5 matching bases. This CDR3 is 15 amino acids long. Germline values: CDR1 SSHAT, CDR2 FNYEAQ (reference sequence). The chain's CDR3 is CASSLVATGYNEQFF. For the CDR3, the DNA is TGTGCTAGCAGCTTAGTCGCGACGGGATACAATGAGCAGTTCTTC.

This clonotype was detected many times. The CDR3 loop reads CASSLEAGHTDTQYF. The CDR3 nucleotides are TGCGCCAGCAGCTTGGAGGCGGGACACACAGATACGCAGTATTTT. The V call is TRBV5-1, the J call TRBJ2-3; D may match TRBD1 or TRBD2 (6 bases each). The CDR3 length is 15 residues. With 0 bases removed from V and 2 bases from J, the gap between germline ends came to 10 bases. The V gene's germline CDR1 is SGHRS and CDR2 YFSETQ. Full variable domain (outside the CDR3, taken from reference TRBV5-1 and TRBJ2-3): KAGVTQTPRYLIKTRGQQVTLSCSPISGHRSVSWYQQTPGQGLQFLFEYFSETQRNKGNFPGRFSGRQFSNSRSEMNVSTLELGDSALYLCASSLEAGHTDTQYFGPGTRLTVL.

The rearrangement joins TRBV12-3 or TRBV12-4 to TRBJ1-4, with D possibly TRBD1 on 6 matching bases. V lost 4 bases to trimming and J lost 8 bases, with 26 bases between them. The CDR3 contains 18 residues. The CDR3 bases are TGTGCCAGCAGTTCGAACAGGGCAAGTCATAGAGGAAGGGAAAAACTGTTTTTT. Its protein is CASSSNRASHRGREKLFF.

This clonotype was detected ten times or more. The chain employs TRBV12-3 or TRBV12-4 and TRBJ2-7, with 9 bases aligning to TRBD1. This CDR3 comprises 14 residues. The V and J ends lost 8 bases and 3 bases, in that order; junction bases with no gene match: 8. The CDR3 region is CASSRQGGSYEQYF. The CDR3 DNA reads TGTGCCAGCTCCAGACAGGGGGGGAGCTACGAGCAGTACTTC.

This clonotype came up many times. The chain couples TRBV5-1 to TRBJ1-1, with TRBD1 matching 7 bases. The CDR3 sequence is 14 residues long. Germline-derived CDR1 and CDR2 are SGHRS and YFSETQ. Trimming took 0 bases from V and 6 from J; bases not matched to a gene: 5. CDR3 residues: CASSLGDRGPEAFF. The CDR3 nucleotides are TGCGCCAGCAGCTTGGGGGACAGAGGCCCTGAAGCTTTCTTT.

This clonotype was seen a handful of times. The chain combines TRBV20-1 with TRBJ1-1; 8 bases line up with TRBD1. The CDR3 is 15 residues long. Germline lookup yields CDR1 DFQATT and CDR2 SNEGSKA (reference sequence). V shed 6 bases, J shed 1 base, and the junction held 10 bases outside the gene matches. The CDR3 nucleotides read TGCAGTGCGCCGACAGGGGCCTTACCGAACACTGAAGCTTTCTTT. Translation gives CSAPTGALPNTEAFF.

The chain combines TRBV20-1 with TRBJ2-1; D is uncertain. CDR1 is DFQATT, CDR2 SNEGSKA, per germline (reference sequence). This CDR3 is built from 10 residues. The ends were cut back, 1 base at V and 6 bases at J, with 1 base in the middle. The CDR3 spells CSARVNEQFF. In nucleotides, the CDR3 is TGCAGTGCTAGAGTCAATGAGCAGTTCTTC.

In its sample, this clonotype was seen a few times. The J gene is TRBJ2-7, the V gene TRBV6-5; D not resolved. The CDR3 totals 13 residues. V was clipped by 2 bases and J by 3 bases, with 8 bases between them. Germline V gene data show CDR1 as MNHEY and CDR2 as SVGAGI. The CDR3 sequence is CASSYGPFYEQYF. CDR3 bases: TGTGCCAGCAGTTACGGCCCCTTCTACGAGCAGTACTTC.

This CDR3 reads CASSFYQRPTDTQYF. CDR3 DNA: TGTGCCAGCAGCTTCTACCAGCGGCCCACAGATACGCAGTATTTT. V is TRBV7-8 and J is TRBJ2-3, with D possibly being TRBD2 (5 bases). This CDR3 has 15 amino acids. The V end lost 3 bases, the J end lost 2 bases, and 12 bases lay between the germline ends. The germline V gene has CDR1 SGHVS and CDR2 FQNEAQ. Full variable domain (rest looked up from reference TRBV7-8 and TRBJ2-3): GAGVSQSPRYKVAKRGQDVALRCDPISGHVSLFWYQQALGQGPEFLTYFQNEAQLDKSGLPSDRFFAERPEGSVSTLKIQRTQQEDSAVYLCASSFYQRPTDTQYFGPGTRLTVL.

The J gene is TRBJ1-2, the V gene TRBV4-1; 7 bases are a match to TRBD1. This CDR3 has 15 amino acids. The germline gives CDR1 MGHRA, CDR2 YSYEKL. V trimming: 2 bases; J trimming: 0 bases; junction bases outside the gene matches: 3. The chain's CDR3 is CASSQTTGTNYGYTF. The CDR3 DNA follows: TGCGCCAGCAGCCAAACGACAGGGACTAACTATGGCTACACCTTC.